This T cell receptor beta chain derives from a study of PD-1 blockade in classical Hodgkin lymphoma. The study's findings and limits: Diminished baseline TCR diversity has been reported in newly diagnosed patients relative to healthy donors. The origin of the repertoire differences remains undefined, with disease activity or prior therapy as possible causes.

The repertoire was sequenced with immunoSEQ multiplex PCR; TCRdb's copy has only in-frame clones and lacks some. Altogether 25,000 to 35,000 clones are present, roughly 94% being singletons, with the ten largest covering 2% to 2.5%. The sample holds one count of this clone. Its antigen is still unknown. This same CDR3 is encoded by further DNA sequences in the sample. Time point given: newly diagnosed, previously untreated cHL patient sample. The CDR3 has 15 residues. J gave up 3 bases and V 0 bases, and 1 base lay outside the gene matches. Germline CDR1 and CDR2: SGDLS and YYNGEE. This clonotype was sampled from a human donor with classical Hodgkin lymphoma. The chain joins TRBV9 to TRBJ2-2; 8 bases align to TRBD2. Sequencing was performed on peripheral blood mononuclear cells (PBMCs). CDR3 bases: TGTGCCAGCAGCGTAGGCGGGGGGCACACCGGGGAGCTGTTTTTT. It translates to CASSVGGGHTGELFF.